The 30 T cell receptor beta chains below all came from one sample that was sequenced in a study of blood T cell repertoires in COVID-19. Sequencing used immunoSEQ multiplex PCR; TCRdb keeps in-frame clones, though not all of them. The sample comprises around 430,000 clones, 70% to 90% of which are singletons, and roughly 13% rests with the top ten. The sequenced sample was peripheral blood. These receptors originate from a woman between 45 and 60 years old with COVID-19, enrolled during active disease.

The chain uses TRBV7-9 and TRBJ2-1, with D tentatively TRBD2 (6 bases). Germline-derived CDR1 and CDR2 are SEHNR and FQNEAQ (reference sequence). The CDR3 is 18 amino acids. V lost 5 bases and J 0 bases, leaving 20 bases between the germline ends. In DNA form, the CDR3 reads TGTGCCAGCAGCCCAATCCGGGTTCTAGCGCCCTCCTACAATGAGCAGTTCTTC. Protein: CASSPIRVLAPSYNEQFF.

The chain is built from TRBV5-1 and TRBJ1-4, with 10 positions matching TRBD1. Germline V gene sequence: CDR1 SGHRS, CDR2 YFSETQ. The CDR3 is 15 residues long. J was trimmed by 7 bases and V by 3 bases; bases with no gene match: 6. CDR3 coding DNA: TGCGCCAGCAGCTCCGGGACAGGGGTCGGTGAAAAACTGTTTTTT. Translating it yields CASSSGTGVGEKLFF. The entire variable domain, with the rest obtained from reference TRBV5-1 and TRBJ1-4, is as follows: KAGVTQTPRYLIKTRGQQVTLSCSPISGHRSVSWYQQTPGQGLQFLFEYFSETQRNKGNFPGRFSGRQFSNSRSEMNVSTLELGDSALYLCASSSGTGVGEKLFFGSGTQLSVL.

The rearrangement joins TRBV19 to TRBJ1-5, with a tentative D call TRBD1 (5 bases). The V gene's germline CDR1 is LNHDA and CDR2 SQIVND (reference sequence). V gave up 3 bases and J gave up 0 bases, with 24 bases separating them. The CDR3 has 20 residues. CDR3 sequence (DNA): TGTGCCAGTAGTATGGAGGGGCTCAACATCGGAGATGATAGCAATCAGCCCCAGCATTTT. Translated: CASSMEGLNIGDDSNQPQHF.

The V and J genes are TRBV9 and TRBJ2-7, with TRBD2 matching 14 bases. J gave up 10 bases and V 3 bases, and 6 bases lay outside the gene matches. This CDR3 contains 14 residues. The germline V gene has CDR1 SGDLS and CDR2 YYNGEE. In DNA form, the CDR3 reads TGTGCCAGCAGCGCGGGACTAGCGGGGGATACACAGTACTTC. As protein: CASSAGLAGDTQYF.

CDR3 coding DNA: TGTGCCAGCAGCCGGGGACTCCCTGGAGGCGGCTACACCTTC. Encoded protein: CASSRGLPGGGYTF. The gene calls are TRBV5-6 and TRBJ1-2; the D gene is possibly TRBD1 (5 bases). The CDR3 extends over 14 amino acids. Per germline, CDR1 SGHDT and CDR2 YYEEEE. Trimming left V 4 bases short and J 8 bases short, with 18 bases between. Supplemented by reference TRBV5-6 and TRBJ1-2, the full variable domain reads DAGVTQSPTHLIKTRGQQVTLRCSPKSGHDTVSWYQQALGQGPQFIFQYYEEEERQRGNFPDRFSGHQFPNYSSELNVNALLLGDSALYLCASSRGLPGGGYTFGSGTRLTVV.

The table lists this clone with a few counts. The same CDR3 also results from other DNA sequences found in this sample. The chain links TRBV6-5 to TRBJ1-4, with 8 nucleotides matching TRBD1. Germline lookup yields CDR1 MNHEY and CDR2 SVGAGI. The CDR3 contains 15 residues. J was trimmed by 7 bases and V by 0 bases; bases with no gene match: 4. This CDR3 reads CASSYSRQGSEKLFF. CDR3 in DNA: TGTGCCAGCAGTTACTCGAGACAGGGGAGTGAAAAACTGTTTTTT.

The chain is built from TRBV7-9 and TRBJ1-1, with D maybe TRBD1 (5 bases). Germline CDR1 reads SEHNR; CDR2 reads FQNEAQ (reference sequence). V was pared by 1 base and J by 7 bases, with 13 bases between. The CDR3 contains 14 residues. The chain's CDR3 is CASSLGGLPGEAFF. The CDR3 coding sequence is TGTGCCAGCAGCTTAGGGGGACTACCGGGTGAAGCTTTCTTT.

V and J are TRBV5-6 and TRBJ1-2; D is ambiguous. V was pared by 4 bases and J by 3 bases, with 7 bases between. The CDR3 is 12 residues long. CDR1 is SGHDT and CDR2 is YYEEEE in the germline V gene. DNA for the CDR3: TGTGCCAGCAGCGTTACGGACTATGGCTACACCTTC. Translated, it gives CASSVTDYGYTF.

The rearrangement uses TRBV11-2 and TRBJ2-2; TRBD2 aligns across 7 bases. The CDR3 consists of 15 residues. CDR1 and CDR2 (germline): SGHAT, FQNNGV. J lost 4 bases, V lost 2 bases, and 4 bases had no gene match. CDR3 sequence (DNA): TGTGCCAGCAGCTTACTCACTAGCGTCACCGGGGAGCTGTTTTTT. Encoded protein: CASSLLTSVTGELFF.

V usage is TRBV7-2 and J usage is TRBJ1-5, with 8 bases that match TRBD1. The CDR3 is made up of 14 amino acids. The germline V gene has CDR1 SGHTA and CDR2 FQGNSA. Trimming removed 5 bases from V and 1 base from J; junction bases left unmatched: 1. The CDR3, as DNA: TGTGCCAGCAGCGACAGGGGAAGCAATCAGCCCCAGCATTTT. Protein product: CASSDRGSNQPQHF.

In this sample, this clone turned up once. This rearrangement joins TRBV7-2 to TRBJ2-2; D is uncertain. Trimming stripped 4 bases from V and 7 bases from J, with 13 bases between. The germline V gene encodes CDR1 SGHTA and CDR2 FQGNSA. The CDR3 is 14 amino acids. This CDR3 reads CASSSTLMSGELFF. DNA of the CDR3: TGTGCCAGCAGCTCAACCCTTATGAGCGGGGAGCTGTTTTTT.

The chain combines TRBV4-1 with TRBJ2-2, with TRBD2 identical over 10 bases. The V gene's germline CDR1 is MGHRA and CDR2 YSYEKL. This CDR3 spans 14 amino acids. The trim removed 6 bases at V and 6 bases at J, leaving 4 bases unmatched. Written as DNA, the CDR3 is TGCGCCAGCAGTCCGGGACTAGCGTCCGGGGAGCTGTTTTTT. Residues: CASSPGLASGELFF.

V usage is TRBV12-3 or TRBV12-4 and J usage is TRBJ1-1; weak D call: TRBD1 (6 bases). CDR3 length: 13 residues. Trimming cost V 2 bases and J 3 bases, with 7 bases left between them. CDR3 in amino acids: CASSLSGDTEAFF. Written as DNA, the CDR3 is TGTGCCAGCAGTTTATCAGGGGACACTGAAGCTTTCTTT.

The J gene is TRBJ2-3, the V gene TRBV9, with D perhaps TRBD2 (6 bases). CDR1 SGDLS and CDR2 YYNGEE come from the germline V gene. Trimming left V 3 bases short and J 4 bases short, with 18 bases between. The length of the CDR3 is 16 residues. The CDR3 is CASSAEAGPGADTQYF. The CDR3 DNA reads as TGTGCCAGCAGCGCAGAAGCAGGGCCGGGGGCAGATACGCAGTATTTT.

The gene calls are TRBV3-1 (or the pseudogene TRBV3-2) and TRBJ2-7; a weak D match, TRBD2 (6 bases). CDR3 length: 16 residues. Germline lookup yields CDR1 LGHDT and CDR2 YNNKEL (reference sequence). The V end was cut by 0 bases, the J end by 2 bases, with 14 bases between. This CDR3 is CASSQDLEGSPYEQYF. The CDR3 DNA reads TGTGCCAGCAGCCAAGATTTGGAGGGGTCCCCCTACGAGCAGTACTTC.

This chain joins TRBV29-1 and TRBJ2-1; a possible D gene is TRBD1 (6 bases). Trimming took 7 bases from V and 10 from J, leaving 20 bases between them. The length of the CDR3 is 13 residues. Germline CDR1 is SQVTM and CDR2 is ANQGSEA. The CDR3 protein is CSGGPGHPSEQFF. Here the CDR3 DNA reads TGCAGCGGAGGTCCGGGACACCCCTCGGAGCAGTTCTTC.

The CDR3: CAVQAGGETQYF. CDR3 bases: TGTGCCGTTCAAGCGGGCGGCGAGACCCAGTACTTC. The chain combines TRBV2 with TRBJ2-5; weak D call: TRBD2 (6 bases). This CDR3 has 12 residues. The V end lost 11 bases, the J end lost 5 bases, and 15 bases lay between the germline ends. Germline CDR1 SNHLY, CDR2 FYNNEI.

The chain employs TRBV6-4 and TRBJ2-7; 7 positions match TRBD1. CDR3 length: 14 residues. V was clipped by 6 bases and J by 6 bases; unmatched bases: 11. CDR1 and CDR2 from the germline V gene are MRHNA and SNTAGT. CDR3 coding DNA: TGTGCCAGCAGAGGACAGGAAAGGACGGGCGAGCAGTACTTC. Residues: CASRGQERTGEQYF.

This clone was detected a few times. CDR3 in DNA: TGTGCCAGCAGGCCGGGACAGCAAGAGACCCAGTACTTC. It is translated as CASRPGQQETQYF. The V call is TRBV28, the J call TRBJ2-5; 7 positions match TRBD1. The germline CDR1 and CDR2 sequences are MDHEN and SYDVKM. The CDR3 loop spans 13 amino acids. V lost 6 bases and J lost 2; bases outside the gene matches: 3. The full variable domain, in which reference TRBV28 and TRBJ2-5 provide the parts outside the CDR3, is DVKVTQSSRYLVKRTGEKVFLECVQDMDHENMFWYRQDPGLGLRLIYFSYDVKMKEKGDIPEGYSVSREKKERFSLILESASTNQTSMYLCASRPGQQETQYFGPGTRLLVL.

The chain combines TRBV9 with TRBJ2-2; 10 bases agree with TRBD2. CDR1 SGDLS and CDR2 YYNGEE come from the germline V gene. V shed 0 bases, J shed 3 bases, and the junction held 5 bases outside the gene matches. The CDR3 runs 17 residues. The CDR3 is CASSVEASGGYTGELFF. The CDR3 bases are TGTGCCAGCAGCGTAGAGGCTAGCGGGGGTTACACCGGGGAGCTGTTTTTT.

The rearrangement links TRBV3-1 (or the pseudogene TRBV3-2) to TRBJ2-3, with 7 bases lining up with TRBD2. Per germline, CDR1 LGHDT and CDR2 YNNKEL (reference sequence). CDR3 length: 18 amino acids. The V segment lost 5 bases and the J segment 2 bases; nucleotides outside the gene matches: 16. DNA for the CDR3: TGTGCCAGCAGCTCCCGTCCCTGGCTAGCGGCCTCCACAGATACGCAGTATTTT. Residues: CASSSRPWLAASTDTQYF.

The rearrangement uses TRBV4-1 and TRBJ2-3; D remains unclear. CDR1 MGHRA and CDR2 YSYEKL come from the germline V gene. The ends were cut back, 0 bases at V and 6 bases at J, with 10 bases in the middle. The CDR3 extends over 14 amino acids. The CDR3 nucleotides are TGCGCCAGCAGCCAAGACATAAGCAGGGATACGCAGTATTTT. Translated, it gives CASSQDISRDTQYF.

This chain uses TRBV12-2 with TRBJ2-7; TRBD2 is taken as the D call from the table, unchecked against the DNA. TRBV12-2 is a listed pseudogene. The CDR3 runs 17 residues. The CDR3 DNA sequence: TGTGCAAGTCGCCTAGGGACTAGCGGGGGGTTTTCCTACGAGCAGTACTTC. This sequence encodes CASRLGTSGGFSYEQYF.

The chain links TRBV7-9 to TRBJ1-2, with D perhaps matching TRBD1 (5 bases). The CDR3 spans 15 residues. Trimming took 0 bases from V and 2 from J, leaving 10 bases between them. Germline V lookup: CDR1 SEHNR, CDR2 FQNEAQ (reference sequence). The CDR3 nucleotides are TGTGCCAGCAGCTTAGCGCAGGGCACAAACTATGGCTACACCTTC. It codes for CASSLAQGTNYGYTF.

This chain connects TRBV7-9 to TRBJ1-6; 7 nucleotides line up with TRBD1. Germline V gene sequence: CDR1 SEHNR, CDR2 FQNEAQ (reference sequence). The CDR3 spans 17 residues. With V trimmed by 1 base and J by 6 bases, 9 bases remained unmatched. Here the CDR3 reads CASSLGSGQILNSPLHF. The CDR3 nucleotides are TGTGCCAGCAGCTTAGGATCGGGACAGATTCTTAATTCACCCCTCCACTTT.

This rearrangement joins TRBV9 to TRBJ2-3, with 13 bases identical to TRBD2. V was pared by 2 bases and J by 2 bases, with 5 bases of the junction left unmatched. Germline CDR1 SGDLS, CDR2 YYNGEE. The CDR3 totals 17 residues. CDR3 amino acids: CASSVGTSGMLTDTQYF. In DNA form, the CDR3 reads TGTGCCAGCAGCGTCGGGACTAGCGGGATGCTCACAGATACGCAGTATTTT.

The V and J genes are TRBV28 and TRBJ2-3, with D maybe TRBD1 (7 bases). The CDR3 has 16 amino acids. V lost 6 bases, J lost 6 bases, and 22 bases lay in between. The germline CDR1 and CDR2 sequences are MDHEN and SYDVKM. CDR3 residues: CASRSGVGTDMDTQYF. CDR3 coding DNA: TGTGCCAGCAGATCGGGGGTGGGGACAGATATGGATACGCAGTATTTT.

This clone occurred once. The gene calls are TRBV2 and TRBJ2-5; D gene uncertain. From germline, CDR1 is SNHLY and CDR2 FYNNEI. The CDR3 is 13 amino acids. Trimming stripped 5 bases from V and 2 bases from J, with 9 bases between. CDR3 sequence (DNA): TGTGCCAGCAGTCCACTTGAACAAGAGACCCAGTACTTC. Translation: CASSPLEQETQYF. The entire variable domain, with the rest obtained from reference TRBV2 and TRBJ2-5, is as follows: EPEVTQTPSHQVTQMGQEVILRCVPISNHLYFYWYRQILGQKVEFLVSFYNNEISEKSEIFDDQFSVERPDGSNFTLKIRSTKLEDSAMYFCASSPLEQETQYFGPGTRLLVL.

This clone was seen once. V is TRBV7-3 and J is TRBJ1-1; D call uncertain. Germline loops: CDR1 SGHTA, CDR2 FQGTGA. The CDR3 length is 13 residues. Trimming stripped 1 base from V and 7 bases from J, with 10 bases between. The CDR3 DNA reads TGTGCCAGCAGCTTAATGGGCGGGGATGAAGCTTTCTTT. Translation: CASSLMGGDEAFF.

The chain is built from TRBV10-3 and TRBJ1-2; 7 bases map to TRBD1. J was trimmed by 7 bases and V by 4 bases; bases with no gene match: 0. Germline CDR1 is ENHRY and CDR2 is SYGVKD. The CDR3 consists of 11 residues. The DNA for the CDR3 is TGTGCCATCAGTGCAGGGGGTGGCTACACCTTC. As protein: CAISAGGGYTF.